This TCR beta chain was documented in a study of blood T cell repertoires in COVID-19. Only in-frame clones appear in the TCRdb table, and some are missing; sequencing was by immunoSEQ multiplex PCR. The sample yields some 210,000 clones, over 75% seen once. The CDR3 covers 15 residues. V dropped 0 bases and J dropped 9 bases, with 18 bases sitting between them. Looked up from germline, CDR1 is MGHRA and CDR2 is YSYEKL. This clonotype originated in a man aged 25-45 years with acute COVID-19. The chain combines TRBV4-1 with TRBJ2-7; weak D call: TRBD1 (7 bases). The sequenced material came from PBMCs or T cells enriched from blood (not recorded which). CDR3 region: CASSQDPTGLGGQYF. The CDR3 bases are TGCGCCAGCAGCCAAGATCCGACAGGGTTGGGGGGGCAGTACTTC.